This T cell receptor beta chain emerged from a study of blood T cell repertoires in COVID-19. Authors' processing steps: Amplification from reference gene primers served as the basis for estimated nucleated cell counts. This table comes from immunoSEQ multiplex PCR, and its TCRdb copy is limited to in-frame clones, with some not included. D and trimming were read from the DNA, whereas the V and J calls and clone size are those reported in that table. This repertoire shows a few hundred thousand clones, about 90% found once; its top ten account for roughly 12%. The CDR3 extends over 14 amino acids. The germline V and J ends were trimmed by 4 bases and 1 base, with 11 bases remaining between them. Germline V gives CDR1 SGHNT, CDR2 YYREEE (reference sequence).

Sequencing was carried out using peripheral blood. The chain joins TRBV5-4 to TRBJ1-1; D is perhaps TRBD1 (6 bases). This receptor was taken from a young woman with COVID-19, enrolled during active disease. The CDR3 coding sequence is TGTGCCAGCAGCCCTAGGACAGCGAACACTGAAGCTTTCTTT. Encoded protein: CASSPRTANTEAFF.